This is a list of T cell receptor beta chains from one sample in a study of beta chain features in type 1 diabetes. TCRdb's copy holds only in-frame clones and misses some; the assay was immunoSEQ multiplex PCR. The sample records approximately 170,000 clones, over 55% being singletons. Sequenced sample: naive CD4+ T cells from blood. All receptors derive from a man aged 25 to 45 with type 1 diabetes. Both conserved end residues are part of each CDR3. A D gene is named only where the DNA matches it firmly. Rows give clone size only sometimes, using once, few, many, or a class for an expanded clone.

CDR3 length: 15
D gene: TRBD2
clone size: -
J gene: TRBJ2-1
V gene: TRBV7-2
CDR3 protein: CASSLVTSDYNEQFF
CDR3 DNA: TGTGCCAGCAGCTTAGTAACTAGCGACTACAATGAGCAGTTCTTC

CDR3 length: 16
D gene: -
clone size: -
J gene: TRBJ2-5
V gene: TRBV7-2
CDR3 protein: CASSLSSGAVAETQYF
CDR3 DNA: TGTGCCAGCAGCTTAAGTAGCGGCGCTGTAGCAGAGACCCAGTACTTC

CDR3 length: 13
D gene: -
clone size: -
J gene: TRBJ1-1
V gene: TRBV29-1
CDR3 protein: CSVEKTGFTEAFF
CDR3 DNA: TGCAGCGTTGAAAAAACAGGATTCACTGAAGCTTTCTTT

CDR3 length: 16
D gene: -
clone size: -
J gene: TRBJ2-7
V gene: TRBV15
CDR3 protein: CATSSALDGSSYEQYF
CDR3 DNA: TGTGCCACCAGCAGCGCTTTGGATGGAAGCTCCTACGAGCAGTACTTC

CDR3 length: 14
D gene: -
clone size: -
J gene: TRBJ1-5
V gene: TRBV4-3
CDR3 protein: CASSQENGNQPQHF
CDR3 DNA: TGCGCCAGCAGCCAAGAAAACGGCAATCAGCCCCAGCATTTT

CDR3 length: 15
D gene: TRBD2
clone size: -
J gene: TRBJ2-5
V gene: TRBV11-2
CDR3 protein: CASSAQTSGTETQYF
CDR3 DNA: TGTGCCAGCAGCGCCCAGACTAGCGGCACAGAGACCCAGTACTTC

CDR3 length: 13
D gene: -
clone size: few
J gene: TRBJ2-7
V gene: TRBV25-1
CDR3 protein: CASRGTGTAEQYF
CDR3 DNA: TGTGCCAGCCGAGGGACGGGGACGGCTGAGCAGTACTTC

CDR3 length: 14
D gene: TRBD1
clone size: few
J gene: TRBJ2-5
V gene: TRBV29-1
CDR3 protein: CSVGGTGVEETQYF
CDR3 DNA: TGCAGCGTAGGTGGGACAGGGGTAGAAGAGACCCAGTACTTC

CDR3 length: 14
D gene: TRBD1
clone size: once
J gene: TRBJ2-7
V gene: TRBV6-6
CDR3 protein: CASSLGTASYEQYF
CDR3 DNA: TGTGCCAGCAGTCTCGGGACAGCTTCCTACGAGCAGTACTTC

CDR3 length: 13
D gene: -
clone size: -
J gene: TRBJ2-7
V gene: TRBV7-2
CDR3 protein: CASSLNTYYEQYF
CDR3 DNA: TGTGCCAGCAGCTTGAACACCTACTACGAGCAGTACTTC

CDR3 length: 11
D gene: -
clone size: -
J gene: TRBJ2-7
V gene: TRBV4-3
CDR3 protein: CASSQDTGQYF
CDR3 DNA: TGCGCCAGCAGCCAAGATACCGGGCAGTACTTC

CDR3 length: 13
D gene: -
clone size: -
J gene: TRBJ2-1
V gene: TRBV9
CDR3 protein: CASSERTDNEQFF
CDR3 DNA: TGTGCCAGCAGCGAGAGGACAGACAATGAGCAGTTCTTC

CDR3 length: 16
D gene: TRBD2
clone size: few
J gene: TRBJ2-1
V gene: TRBV28
CDR3 protein: CASSAVGTSGYNEQFF
CDR3 DNA: TGTGCCAGCAGTGCCGTGGGGACTAGCGGGTACAATGAGCAGTTCTTC

CDR3 length: 14
D gene: -
clone size: -
J gene: TRBJ2-2
V gene: TRBV11-2
CDR3 protein: CASSLGGYTGELFF
CDR3 DNA: TGTGCCAGCAGCTTAGGGGGATACACCGGGGAGCTGTTTTTT

CDR3 length: 13
D gene: -
clone size: few
J gene: TRBJ2-5
V gene: TRBV29-1
CDR3 protein: CSVVATDTETQYF
CDR3 DNA: TGCAGCGTTGTTGCGACGGACACAGAGACCCAGTACTTC

CDR3 length: 15
D gene: TRBD1
clone size: few
J gene: TRBJ1-4
V gene: TRBV7-8
CDR3 protein: CASSTTGVANEKLFF
CDR3 DNA: TGTGCCAGCAGCACCACAGGGGTAGCTAATGAAAAACTGTTTTTT

CDR3 length: 12
D gene: -
clone size: few
J gene: TRBJ2-5
V gene: TRBV29-1
CDR3 protein: CSVGRAQETQYF
CDR3 DNA: TGCAGCGTTGGGCGGGCTCAAGAGACCCAGTACTTC